These 8 T cell receptor beta chains came from one sample sequenced in a study of beta chain features in type 1 diabetes. Sequenced material consisted of expressed TCRB transcripts (all of the isolated RNA was reverse transcribed). Sequencing used immunoSEQ multiplex PCR; TCRdb keeps in-frame clones, though not all of them. The top ten clones hold approximately 0.087% of a sample with about 620,000 clones, 15% to 17% of them seen once. Sequenced: naive CD4+ T cells from blood. The receptors were sampled from a man aged 18 to 29 in good health.

This clone was counted only a few times. The rearrangement uses TRBV7-9 and TRBJ2-3, with 12 bases that match TRBD2. Germline V lookup: CDR1 SEHNR, CDR2 FQNEAQ (reference sequence). The CDR3 loop spans 16 amino acids. V shed 1 base and J 4 bases; nucleotides not matched to a gene: 3. The CDR3 is CASSLGTSGTSDTQYF. In DNA, the CDR3 is TGTGCCAGCAGCTTAGGGACTAGCGGGACCTCAGATACGCAGTATTTT.

This chain uses TRBV2 with TRBJ2-1; D perhaps matches TRBD1 (5 bases). The length of the CDR3 is 14 residues. Looked up from germline, CDR1 is SNHLY and CDR2 is FYNNEI. The germline V and J ends were trimmed by 3 bases and 9 bases, with 15 bases remaining between them. The CDR3 DNA reads TGTGCCAGCAGTGACAGGGAACATTTCGGTGAGCAGTTCTTC. Translated: CASSDREHFGEQFF.

DNA for the CDR3: TGTGCCAGCAGTTACGGCCTTAATGAAAAACTGTTTTTT. Translated: CASSYGLNEKLFF. V usage is TRBV6-5 and J usage is TRBJ1-4; D gene ambiguous. The germline V gene has CDR1 MNHEY and CDR2 SVGAGI. The V end lost 2 bases, the J end lost 4 bases, and 5 bases lay between the germline ends. This CDR3 has 13 residues.

The chain combines TRBV5-4 with TRBJ2-5, with 8 nucleotides matching TRBD2. J gave up 5 bases and V 4 bases, and 4 bases lay outside the gene matches. The CDR3 consists of 13 residues. The germline V gene has CDR1 SGHNT and CDR2 YYREEE (reference sequence). The CDR3 sequence is CASSRGGSETQYF. The CDR3, as DNA: TGTGCCAGCAGCCGGGGGGGCTCGGAGACCCAGTACTTC.

The chain uses TRBV5-1 and TRBJ2-5, with 7 bases lining up with TRBD1. Germline CDR1 is SGHRS and CDR2 is YFSETQ. This CDR3 is built from 12 residues. V gave up 8 bases and J gave up 4 bases; unmatched junction bases: 5. The DNA of the CDR3 is TGCGCCAGGCAGGGGGACGGAGAGACCCAGTACTTC. Translation gives CARQGDGETQYF.

V gene TRBV15 combines with J gene TRBJ2-3; D is possibly TRBD1 (5 bases). The ends were cut back, 6 bases at V and 8 bases at J, with 12 bases in the middle. The CDR3 is made up of 12 amino acids. Per germline, CDR1 LNHNV and CDR2 YYDKDF (reference sequence). CDR3 DNA: TGTGCCACCAGTCGAGTGGGGCTTACGCAGTATTTT. This sequence encodes CATSRVGLTQYF.

This clone was seen more than once but under ten times. The rearrangement links TRBV7-9 to TRBJ2-5; 11 bases align to TRBD1. The trim removed 5 bases at V and 1 base at J, leaving 6 bases unmatched. Germline lookup yields CDR1 SEHNR and CDR2 FQNEAQ (reference sequence). This CDR3 is 16 amino acids long. The CDR3 reads CASSQGTGGVQETQYF. DNA for the CDR3: TGTGCCAGCAGCCAAGGGACAGGGGGTGTCCAAGAGACCCAGTACTTC.

This clone has just a few counts. J is TRBJ1-1 and V is TRBV10-3; D is perhaps TRBD1 (5 bases). Per germline, CDR1 ENHRY and CDR2 SYGVKD. This CDR3 region has 11 residues. The V end was cut by 4 bases, the J end by 9 bases, with 9 bases between. The chain's CDR3 is CAISVGGKAFF. CDR3 DNA: TGTGCCATCAGTGTGGGGGGGAAAGCTTTCTTT.